The 16 T cell receptor beta chains below all came from one sample that was sequenced in a study of radiotherapy plus CTLA-4 blockade in lung cancer. This table comes from immunoSEQ multiplex PCR, and its TCRdb copy is limited to in-frame clones, with some not included. The sample records over 40,000 clones, 75% to 90% being singletons. The sequencing used peripheral blood, collected from a patient treated with radiotherapy plus ipilimumab. The receptors here all came from a human donor with non-small cell lung cancer who had stable disease on radiotherapy plus ipilimumab.

This clone was seen once. This rearrangement joins TRBV25-1 to TRBJ2-3; 9 bases are shared with TRBD2. The CDR3 is 15 amino acids. Germline V CDR1 and CDR2: MGHDK, SYGVNS. V shed 6 bases and J 0 bases; nucleotides not matched to a gene: 4. CDR3: CASRHSGRSTDTQYF. CDR3 nucleotides: TGTGCCAGCAGACACAGCGGGAGGAGCACAGATACGCAGTATTTT.

The chain has TRBV18 and TRBJ2-3, with D perhaps matching TRBD1 (5 bases). Germline-derived CDR1 and CDR2 are KGHSH and LQKENI. The V gene lost 2 bases and the J gene lost 1 base, with 10 bases spanning the gap. The CDR3 consists of 15 residues. CDR3 region: CASSPTRGRTDTQYF. As DNA, the CDR3 is TGTGCCAGCTCACCAACAAGGGGCCGCACAGATACGCAGTATTTT.

This clone was counted a few times. This rearrangement joins TRBV19 to TRBJ1-1; D unclear. This CDR3 is built from 13 residues. CDR1 and CDR2 from the germline V gene are LNHDA and SQIVND (reference sequence). The ends were cut back, 7 bases at V and 2 bases at J, with 11 bases in the middle. CDR3 bases: TGTGCCAGTAAATTCAGGTTAAACACTGAAGCTTTCTTT. It is translated as CASKFRLNTEAFF. The variable domain in full, with the rest retrieved from reference TRBV19 and TRBJ1-1, is DGGITQSPKYLFRKEGQNVTLSCEQNLNHDAMYWYRQDPGQGLRLIYYSQIVNDFQKGDIAEGYSVSREKKESFPLTVTSAQKNPTAFYLCASKFRLNTEAFFGQGTRLTVV.

The chain recombines TRBV5-6 with TRBJ1-2; D unresolved. Germline V gene sequence: CDR1 SGHDT, CDR2 YYEEEE. The CDR3 totals 15 residues. V lost 4 bases and J lost 8, with 21 bases in between. This CDR3 is CASSPVRPTVSGYTF. CDR3 sequence (DNA): TGTGCCAGCAGCCCCGTCCGTCCCACGGTGTCGGGCTACACCTTC.

CDR3: CASRTRWSNNEQFF. The CDR3 coding sequence is TGTGCCAGCAGGACGAGGTGGAGCAACAATGAGCAGTTCTTC. The V and J genes are TRBV28 and TRBJ2-1; D is unresolved. CDR1 and CDR2 (germline): MDHEN, SYDVKM. V was clipped by 6 bases and J by 5 bases, with 14 bases between them. The CDR3 consists of 14 residues. Filled out from reference TRBV28 and TRBJ2-1, the complete variable domain reads DVKVTQSSRYLVKRTGEKVFLECVQDMDHENMFWYRQDPGLGLRLIYFSYDVKMKEKGDIPEGYSVSREKKERFSLILESASTNQTSMYLCASRTRWSNNEQFFGPGTRLTVL.

The chain links TRBV28 to TRBJ2-7, with TRBD2 identical over 7 bases. Germline V gene lookup returns CDR1 MDHEN and CDR2 SYDVKM. V gave up 4 bases and J gave up 1 base; unmatched junction bases: 7. The CDR3 totals 15 residues. CDR3 sequence: CASSSPSGESYEQYF. CDR3 DNA: TGTGCCAGCAGTTCTCCTAGCGGAGAGTCCTACGAGCAGTACTTC.

The chain joins TRBV29-1 to TRBJ2-1; D perhaps matches TRBD2 (6 bases). CDR3 length: 14 amino acids. V was clipped by 3 bases and J by 1 base, with 10 bases between them. Germline V lookup: CDR1 SQVTM, CDR2 ANQGSEA. CDR3 residues: CSVEGRDSYNEQFF. DNA of the CDR3: TGCAGCGTTGAGGGGCGGGATTCCTACAATGAGCAGTTCTTC.

The CDR3 DNA reads TGTGCCAGCAGCCCCGGAGGGTACACAGATACGCAGTATTTT. The encoded protein is CASSPGGYTDTQYF. This rearrangement joins TRBV2 to TRBJ2-3; weak D call: TRBD2 (6 bases). Germline assignment: CDR1 SNHLY and CDR2 FYNNEI. The CDR3 totals 14 residues. V was clipped by 6 bases and J by 2 bases, with 12 bases between them.

The rearrangement uses TRBV7-3 and TRBJ2-5; 9 bases are a match to TRBD1. J gave up 4 bases and V 5 bases, and 8 bases lay outside the gene matches. The germline V gene encodes CDR1 SGHTA and CDR2 FQGTGA. The CDR3 length is 15 residues. The CDR3 reads CASSPGTGSGETQYF. CDR3 in DNA: TGTGCCAGCAGCCCCGGGACAGGGTCGGGAGAGACCCAGTACTTC. The variable domain in full, with the rest retrieved from reference TRBV7-3 and TRBJ2-5, is GAGVSQTPSNKVTEKGKYVELRCDPISGHTALYWYRQSLGQGPEFLIYFQGTGAADDSGLPNDRFFAVRPEGSVSTLKIQRTERGDSAVYLCASSPGTGSGETQYFGPGTRLLVL.

In the case of this clone: Different DNA sequences within this sample yield the same CDR3. The CDR3 spells CASSRTSGRADTQYF. As DNA, the CDR3 is TGCGCCAGCAGCCGGACTAGCGGGAGAGCAGATACGCAGTATTTT. The chain employs TRBV5-1 and TRBJ2-3; 13 bases map to TRBD2. Per germline, CDR1 SGHRS and CDR2 YFSETQ. The CDR3 is made up of 15 amino acids. Losses at the gene ends were 4 bases for V and 4 bases for J; bases not matched to a gene: 3.

V gene TRBV7-4 combines with J gene TRBJ2-7, with D perhaps matching TRBD1 (6 bases). The CDR3 runs to 14 residues. Germline V gene data show CDR1 as SGHVT and CDR2 as SQSDAQ. The V end was cut by 4 bases, the J end by 2 bases, with 12 bases between. The CDR3 DNA sequence: TGTGCCAGCAGCTCTAGACAGGACACCTACGAGCAGTACTTC. It codes for CASSSRQDTYEQYF.

The chain has TRBV5-5 and TRBJ1-4; 9 positions agree with TRBD1. CDR1 is SGHKS and CDR2 is YYEKEE in the germline V gene (reference sequence). Germline trimming cut 4 bases from V and 8 bases from J; bases unmatched to any gene: 6. The CDR3 is 14 amino acids. CDR3 protein: CASSLGTGSEKLFF. Here the CDR3 DNA reads TGTGCCAGCAGCCTTGGGACAGGGAGCGAAAAACTGTTTTTT. The variable domain in full, with the rest retrieved from reference TRBV5-5 and TRBJ1-4, is DAGVTQSPTHLIKTRGQQVTLRCSPISGHKSVSWYQQVLGQGPQFIFQYYEKEERGRGNFPDRFSARQFPNYSSELNVNALLLGDSALYLCASSLGTGSEKLFFGSGTQLSVL.

This clone was observed a handful of times. The V call is TRBV6-5, the J call TRBJ1-3; 8 bases are a match to TRBD1. Unmatched junction bases numbered 8, after V lost 6 bases and J lost 4 bases. Germline V gene lookup returns CDR1 MNHEY and CDR2 SVGAGI. CDR3 size: 15 residues. The CDR3 DNA is TGTGCCAGCAGAACATGGACAGGGATGGGAAACACCATATATTTT. Protein sequence: CASRTWTGMGNTIYF.

The chain employs TRBV2 and TRBJ2-5, with a possible D match to TRBD1 (7 bases). The CDR3 runs to 15 residues. The germline V and J ends were trimmed by 8 bases and 2 bases, with 18 bases remaining between them. Germline V gene sequence: CDR1 SNHLY, CDR2 FYNNEI. CDR3 residues: CASGPFSGGQETQYF. Here the CDR3 DNA reads TGTGCCAGCGGCCCTTTCTCAGGGGGGCAAGAGACCCAGTACTTC.

This chain joins TRBV16 and TRBJ2-7; D is unclear. Looked up from germline, CDR1 is KGHSY and CDR2 is FQNENV. Between the trimmed V and J ends, which lost 4 bases and 4 bases, there was a span of 11 bases. This CDR3 is 13 amino acids long. The CDR3 DNA sequence: TGTGCCAGCAGCCCCCCCTCGGAGTACGAGCAGTACTTC. Residues: CASSPPSEYEQYF.

The rearrangement uses TRBV9 and TRBJ2-1; 12 nucleotides match TRBD1. The CDR3 is 18 residues long. After removal of 4 bases from V and 7 bases from J, the junction contained 15 bases not matched to a gene. CDR1 SGDLS and CDR2 YYNGEE come from the germline V gene. CDR3 residues: CASSTLPPGQGARNEQFF. The CDR3 DNA is TGTGCCAGCAGCACCCTTCCGCCGGGACAGGGGGCAAGAAATGAGCAGTTCTTC.